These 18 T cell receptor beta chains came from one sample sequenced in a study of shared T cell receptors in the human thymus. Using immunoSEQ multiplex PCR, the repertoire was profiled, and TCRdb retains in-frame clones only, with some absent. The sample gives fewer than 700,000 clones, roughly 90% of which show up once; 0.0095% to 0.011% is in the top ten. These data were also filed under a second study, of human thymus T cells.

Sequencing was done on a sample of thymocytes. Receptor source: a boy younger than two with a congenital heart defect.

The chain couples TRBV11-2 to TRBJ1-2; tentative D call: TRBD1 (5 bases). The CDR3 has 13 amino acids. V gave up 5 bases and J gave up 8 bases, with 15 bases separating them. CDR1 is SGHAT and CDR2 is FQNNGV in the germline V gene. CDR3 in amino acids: CASSPGTAGGYTF. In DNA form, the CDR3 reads TGTGCCAGCAGCCCTGGGACCGCGGGGGGCTACACCTTC.

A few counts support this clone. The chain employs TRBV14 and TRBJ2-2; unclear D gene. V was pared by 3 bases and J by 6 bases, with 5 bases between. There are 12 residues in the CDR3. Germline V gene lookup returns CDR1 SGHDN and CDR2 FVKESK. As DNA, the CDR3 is TGTGCCAGCAGCCATTGGCCCGGGGAGCTGTTTTTT. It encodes CASSHWPGELFF.

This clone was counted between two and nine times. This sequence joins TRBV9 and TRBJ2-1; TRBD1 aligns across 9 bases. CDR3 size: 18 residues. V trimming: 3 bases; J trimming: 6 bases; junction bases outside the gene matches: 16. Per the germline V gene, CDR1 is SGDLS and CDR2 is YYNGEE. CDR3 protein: CASSAGQGLRGGFNEQFF. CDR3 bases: TGTGCCAGCAGCGCTGGACAGGGGCTCCGAGGTGGTTTCAATGAGCAGTTCTTC.

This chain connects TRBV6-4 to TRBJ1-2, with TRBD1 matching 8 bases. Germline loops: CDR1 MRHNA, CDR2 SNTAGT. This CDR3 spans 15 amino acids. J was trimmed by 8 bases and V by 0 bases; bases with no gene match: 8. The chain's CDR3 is CASSDSTQGAGGYTF. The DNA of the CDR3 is TGTGCCAGCAGTGACTCGACGCAGGGGGCGGGAGGCTACACCTTC.

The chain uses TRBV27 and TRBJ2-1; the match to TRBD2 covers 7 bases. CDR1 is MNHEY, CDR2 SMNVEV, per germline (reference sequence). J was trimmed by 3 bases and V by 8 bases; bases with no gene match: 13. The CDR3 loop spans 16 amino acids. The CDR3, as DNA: TGTGCCAGCGGACGGGGAGCTAGCGGTAACTACAATGAGCAGTTCTTC. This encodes CASGRGASGNYNEQFF.

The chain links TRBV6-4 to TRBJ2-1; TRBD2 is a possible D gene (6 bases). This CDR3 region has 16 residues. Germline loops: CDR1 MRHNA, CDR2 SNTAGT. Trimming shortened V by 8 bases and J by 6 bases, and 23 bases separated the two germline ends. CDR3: CASSPTSGPPTNEQFF. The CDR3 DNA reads TGTGCCAGCTCCCCGACCAGCGGGCCCCCCACCAATGAGCAGTTCTTC.

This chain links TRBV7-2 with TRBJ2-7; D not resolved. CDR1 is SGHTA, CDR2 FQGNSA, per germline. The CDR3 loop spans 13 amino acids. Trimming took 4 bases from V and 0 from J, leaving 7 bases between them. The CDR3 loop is CASSSYPSYEQYF. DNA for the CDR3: TGTGCCAGCAGCTCCTATCCCTCCTACGAGCAGTACTTC.

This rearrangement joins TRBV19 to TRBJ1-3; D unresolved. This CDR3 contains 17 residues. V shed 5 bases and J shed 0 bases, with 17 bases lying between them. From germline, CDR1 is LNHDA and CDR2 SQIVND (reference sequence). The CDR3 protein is CASSVPRHKSSGNTIYF. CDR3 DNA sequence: TGTGCCAGTAGTGTCCCAAGACACAAAAGCTCTGGAAACACCATATATTTT.

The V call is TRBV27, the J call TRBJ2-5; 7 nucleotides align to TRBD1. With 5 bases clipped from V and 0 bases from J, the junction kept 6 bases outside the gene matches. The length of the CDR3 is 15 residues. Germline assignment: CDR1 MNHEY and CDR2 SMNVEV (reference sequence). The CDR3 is CASSRGTAYQETQYF. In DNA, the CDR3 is TGTGCCAGCAGTCGTGGGACAGCTTACCAAGAGACCCAGTACTTC.

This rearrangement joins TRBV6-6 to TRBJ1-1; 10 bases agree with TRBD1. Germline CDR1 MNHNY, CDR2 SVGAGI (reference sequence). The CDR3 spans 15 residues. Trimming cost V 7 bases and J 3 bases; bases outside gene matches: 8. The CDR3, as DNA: TGTGCCAGCAACAAGTGGGGACAGGGGCACACTGAAGCTTTCTTT. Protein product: CASNKWGQGHTEAFF.

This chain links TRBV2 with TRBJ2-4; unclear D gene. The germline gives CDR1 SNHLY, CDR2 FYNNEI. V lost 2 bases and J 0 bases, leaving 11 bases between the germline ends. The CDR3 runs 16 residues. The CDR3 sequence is CASSEWSPLAKNIQYF. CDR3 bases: TGTGCCAGCAGTGAATGGAGCCCCCTAGCCAAAAACATTCAGTACTTC.

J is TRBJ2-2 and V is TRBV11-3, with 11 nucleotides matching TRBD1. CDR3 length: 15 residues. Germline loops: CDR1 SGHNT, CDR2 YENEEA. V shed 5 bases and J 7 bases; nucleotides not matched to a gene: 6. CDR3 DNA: TGTGCCAGCAGCCAACGGACAGGGGGCTTCGGGGAGCTGTTTTTT. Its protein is CASSQRTGGFGELFF.

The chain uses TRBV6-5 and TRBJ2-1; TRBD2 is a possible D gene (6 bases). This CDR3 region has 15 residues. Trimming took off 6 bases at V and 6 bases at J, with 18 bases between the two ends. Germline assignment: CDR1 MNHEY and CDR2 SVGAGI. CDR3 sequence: CASRTPGLGSNEQFF. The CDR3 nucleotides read TGTGCCAGCAGAACCCCGGGACTGGGGAGCAATGAGCAGTTCTTC.

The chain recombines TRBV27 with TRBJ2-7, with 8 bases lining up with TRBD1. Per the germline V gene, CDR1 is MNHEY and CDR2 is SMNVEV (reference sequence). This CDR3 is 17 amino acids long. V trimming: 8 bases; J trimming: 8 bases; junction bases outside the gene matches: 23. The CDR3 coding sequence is TGTGCCAGCGCCCCCGGGACAGGCCCCTTACCCCGGGGGAAGCAGTACTTC. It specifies CASAPGTGPLPRGKQYF.

The CDR3: CASSDELGRAEEGYTF. CDR3 nucleotides: TGCGCCAGCAGTGATGAGTTGGGCAGGGCCGAAGAAGGCTACACCTTC. The chain links TRBV10-2 to TRBJ1-2; tentative D call: TRBD1 (5 bases). V was trimmed by 3 bases and J by 8 bases, leaving 22 bases between them. The germline gives CDR1 WSHSY, CDR2 SAAADI. CDR3 size: 16 residues.

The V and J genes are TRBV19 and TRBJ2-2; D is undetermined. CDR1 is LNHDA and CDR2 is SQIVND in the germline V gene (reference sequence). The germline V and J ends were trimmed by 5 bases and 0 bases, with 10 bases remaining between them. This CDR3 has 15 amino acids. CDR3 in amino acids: CASSSALANTGELFF. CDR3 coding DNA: TGTGCCAGTAGTTCGGCCCTAGCGAACACCGGGGAGCTGTTTTTT. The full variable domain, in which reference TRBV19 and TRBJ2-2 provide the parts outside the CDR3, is DGGITQSPKYLFRKEGQNVTLSCEQNLNHDAMYWYRQDPGQGLRLIYYSQIVNDFQKGDIAEGYSVSREKKESFPLTVTSAQKNPTAFYLCASSSALANTGELFFGEGSRLTVL.

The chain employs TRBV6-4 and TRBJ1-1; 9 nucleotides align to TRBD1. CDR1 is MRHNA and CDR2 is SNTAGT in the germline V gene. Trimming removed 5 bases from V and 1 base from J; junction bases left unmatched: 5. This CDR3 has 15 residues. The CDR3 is CASSTGTGRNTEAFF. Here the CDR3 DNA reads TGTGCCAGCAGTACCGGGACAGGGAGGAACACTGAAGCTTTCTTT.

The CDR3 reads CATRTGQENYGYTF. In DNA form, the CDR3 reads TGTGCCACTAGGACGGGACAGGAAAACTATGGCTACACCTTC. The chain combines TRBV6-5 with TRBJ1-2, with 8 bases that match TRBD1. Germline lookup yields CDR1 MNHEY and CDR2 SVGAGI. The V segment lost 10 bases and the J segment 2 bases; nucleotides outside the gene matches: 9. The length of the CDR3 is 14 residues.